Reported below is one T cell receptor (beta chain). Its cognate antigen is unknown. The source of the sample is a study of cytomegalovirus exposure and HLA in healthy donors. In germline, CDR1 is SGHNT, CDR2 YENEEA. The CDR3 has 14 residues. V dropped 3 bases and J dropped 6; count of bases not matched to a gene: 6. With 60 Vbeta and 13 Jbeta primers, the PCR was carried out. Profiling relied on immunoSEQ multiplex PCR, and the TCRdb table lists in-frame clones only, not all of them. The sample carries around 190,000 clones, around 87% recorded once. Study results and limitations: In an earlier analysis, most TCR beta V segments were productive about 90% or about 30% of the time.

This receptor was taken from a woman in her late teens or twenties in good health and CMV-seronegative. The sample consisted of PBMCs. The gene calls are TRBV11-3 and TRBJ2-7, with TRBD2 matching 9 bases. The CDR3 sequence: CASSLRLAGSEQYF. DNA for the CDR3: TGTGCCAGCAGCTTGCGGCTAGCGGGATCCGAGCAGTACTTC. Full variable domain (rest looked up from reference TRBV11-3 and TRBJ2-7): EAGVVQSPRYKIIEKKQPVAFWCNPISGHNTLYWYLQNLGQGPELLIRYENEEAVDDSQLPKDRFSAERLKGVDSTLKIQPAELGDSAVYLCASSLRLAGSEQYFGPGTRLTVT.